The clone carrying this T cell receptor (beta chain) was counted only a few times. Antigen: not known. This CDR3 is 14 amino acids long. V lost 5 bases and J lost 5; bases outside the gene matches: 8. The 5'RACE method, run with constant-segment primers, produced TCR alpha and TCR beta cDNA libraries (carrying sample barcodes and UMIs). MiXCR, run by TCRdb on the 5' RACE reads, gives a single entry per CDR3 protein. The sample holds 350,000 to 500,000 distinct CDR3 sequences; less than 25% are singletons and the top ten take 10% to 15%. These data belong to a study of T-cell memory formation after mild COVID-19. Study context: Each donor largely had its own TCR clusters.

Study outcomes and limitations: Among clones peaking at day 37 in the second wave, SARS-CoV-2 specificity remained unconfirmed.

The clonotype originates from an adult woman who had mild COVID-19 (a few samples of this study predate the infection). Cell type and time point are not known. Sequences were obtained from PBMCs or a T cell subset sorted from them (not recorded which). This chain connects TRBV12-3 or TRBV12-4 to TRBJ2-5; 7 positions match TRBD1. CDR3 protein: CASSTRQGMETQYF. The DNA of the CDR3 is TGTGCCAGCAGTACCCGACAGGGAATGGAGACCCAGTACTTC.